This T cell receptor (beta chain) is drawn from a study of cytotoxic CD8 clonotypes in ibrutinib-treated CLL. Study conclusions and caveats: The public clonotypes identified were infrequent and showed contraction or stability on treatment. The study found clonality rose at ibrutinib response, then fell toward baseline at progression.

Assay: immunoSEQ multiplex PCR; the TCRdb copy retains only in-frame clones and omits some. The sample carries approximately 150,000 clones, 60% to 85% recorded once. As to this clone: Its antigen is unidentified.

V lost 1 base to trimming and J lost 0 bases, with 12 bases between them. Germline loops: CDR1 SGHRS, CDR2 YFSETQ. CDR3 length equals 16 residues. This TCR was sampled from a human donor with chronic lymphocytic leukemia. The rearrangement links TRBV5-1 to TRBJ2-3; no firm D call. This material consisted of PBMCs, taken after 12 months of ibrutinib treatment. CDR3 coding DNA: TGCGCCAGCAGCTTGACCTCCACCTCTAGCACAGATACGCAGTATTTT. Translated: CASSLTSTSSTDTQYF.